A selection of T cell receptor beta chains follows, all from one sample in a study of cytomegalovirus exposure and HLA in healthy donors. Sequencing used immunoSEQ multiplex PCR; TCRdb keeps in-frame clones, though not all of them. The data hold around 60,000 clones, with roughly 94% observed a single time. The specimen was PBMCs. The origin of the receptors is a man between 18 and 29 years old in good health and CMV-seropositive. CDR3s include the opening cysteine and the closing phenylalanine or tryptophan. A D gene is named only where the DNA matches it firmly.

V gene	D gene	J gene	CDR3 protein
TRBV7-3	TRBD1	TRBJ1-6	CASSLRGTGNSPLHF
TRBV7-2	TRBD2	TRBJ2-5	CASSLGILAGVRETQYF
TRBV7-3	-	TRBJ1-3	CASSPDSSGNTIYF
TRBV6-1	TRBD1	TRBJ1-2	CASSEGQGANYGYTF
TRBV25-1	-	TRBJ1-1	CASSEYVREEAFF
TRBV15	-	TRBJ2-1	CATSRGSSSYNEQFF
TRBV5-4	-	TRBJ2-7	CASSLERYEQYF
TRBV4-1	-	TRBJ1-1	CASSQVGGADEAFF
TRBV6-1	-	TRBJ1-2	CASSVTAIYGYTF
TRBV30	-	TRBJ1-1	CAWSVPGNTEAFF
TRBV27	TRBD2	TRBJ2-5	CASSSSLGLAGTQETQYF
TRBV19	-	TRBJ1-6	CASRQTDYNSPLHF
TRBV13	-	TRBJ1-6	CASSSFNSPLHF
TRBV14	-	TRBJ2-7	CASSDQRVQTYEQYF
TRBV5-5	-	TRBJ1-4	CASSPGTTATNEKLFF
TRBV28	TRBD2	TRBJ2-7	CASSSTSGLRGEQYF
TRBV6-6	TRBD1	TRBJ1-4	CASSQRQGTNEKLFF
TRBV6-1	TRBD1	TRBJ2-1	CASSEPFWRDRAGNEQFF
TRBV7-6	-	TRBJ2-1	CASSRHSESSYNEQFF
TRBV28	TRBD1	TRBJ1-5	CASRTGDQPQHF
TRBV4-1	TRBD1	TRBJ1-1	CASSQGQGKNTEAFF
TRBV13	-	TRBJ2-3	CASGVGADTQYF
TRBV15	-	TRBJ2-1	CATSSIRTSSSYNEQFF
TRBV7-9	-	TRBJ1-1	CASSPWRGSEAFF
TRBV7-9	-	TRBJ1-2	CASSLDAPTVYGYTF
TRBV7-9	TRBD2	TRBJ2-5	CASSLPAGTSGFQETQYF
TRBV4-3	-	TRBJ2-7	CASSQGPYSYEQYF